This T cell receptor beta chain was observed in a study of blood T cell repertoires in COVID-19 (dated by TCRdb to about 2020). About the study as a whole: Samples covering the acute and convalescent phases of COVID-19 were provided by collaborators in the United States, Italy and Spain. The material from the prospective study consisted of cDNA or gDNA derived from T cells, B-cell-depleted T cells, or PBMCs. The dataset comprised deeply sampled blood TCRbeta repertoires from subjects exposed to, actively infected with, or recovered from COVID-19. The repertoires were made available in a free public database intended to serve as a resource for research on the immune response to SARS-CoV-2. The samples were drawn from the first 160 participants of the ongoing ImmuneRACE study and from more than 1,000 subjects provided by 6 global collaborators. Nearly every sample came with metadata listing a de-identified subject ID, COVID-19 status, age in years and sex. Where available, HLA class I and class II types were taken from metadata supplied by the sample provider and were not determined by assay-based typing. General study outcomes and caveats: The quantity of clinical and demographic metadata differed by source and by participant and was supplied without curation.

On this clone itself: Its antigen specificity is not known. The CDR3 ends on some other residue instead of the conserved phenylalanine or tryptophan, so this is likely a read error. It is unclear where the CDR3 begins or ends on the DNA, so no DNA is shown, and the CDR3 is as TCRdb lists it.

In the germline V gene, CDR1 corresponds to MGHRA and CDR2 to YSYEKL. The CDR3 spans 15 residues, counting both ends. The collaborating institutions used their own protocols to collect whole blood in K2EDTA tubes. For TCRbeta analysis, collaborator samples were shipped as frozen whole blood, as isolated PBMCs, or as DNA extracted from either sample type. TCRbeta CDR3 regions were amplified from genomic DNA by means of the immunoSEQ Assay, a bias-controlled multiplex PCR. Per the authors' processing: The number of nucleated cells in each sample was estimated from the amplification of reference gene primers within the assay. To quantify the absolute abundance of each unique TCRbeta CDR3 rearrangement, sequence reads were collapsed and filtered. Productive Simpson clonality was computed per sample as the square root of Simpson's diversity index over productive rearrangements. The clones in this table, taken by TCRdb from immuneACCESS, are in-frame only. Not every clone is retained; where verified, under half of the shortfall comes from an unresolved V gene, and the cause of the rest is unknown. V and J calls and clone size come straight from that table; D and trimming were deduced from the DNA. This sample holds about 210,000 clones; about four fifths were observed only once. The ten largest clones represent around 6.9% of the sample.

The rearranged chain carries TRBV4-1 and TRBJ1-2; TRBD1 was called by the table and not checked on the DNA. The receptor was isolated from a man aged 55 to 70 with acute or convalescent COVID-19. The sequencing input was peripheral blood. CDR3 loop: CASSQVTGGDTPPTL.